The T cell receptor beta chain described here comes from a study of T cells after posttransplantation cyclophosphamide. There are 13 residues in the CDR3. Germline lookup yields CDR1 MNHNS and CDR2 SASEGT. The junction had 4 bases not matched to a gene; V was cut back by 7 bases and J by 2 bases. Notes on the study in general: Later blood repertoires were often dominated by clones from the donor CD8+ memory compartment.

The data were produced by immunoSEQ multiplex PCR, yet TCRdb's version contains in-frame clones alone and is incomplete. Of over 1,500 clones listed, around 83% were seen once; the top ten hold around 10%. As for this clone: Its target is unknown.

Sequenced: CD8+ T cells sorted from bone marrow. The sequence derives from a woman aged 45 to 65 in good health and a related stem cell transplant donor. This chain links TRBV6-1 with TRBJ2-7; TRBD1 agrees at 8 bases. The chain's CDR3 is CASKGQGTYEQYF. CDR3 in DNA: TGTGCCAGCAAAGGACAGGGAACCTACGAGCAGTACTTC.